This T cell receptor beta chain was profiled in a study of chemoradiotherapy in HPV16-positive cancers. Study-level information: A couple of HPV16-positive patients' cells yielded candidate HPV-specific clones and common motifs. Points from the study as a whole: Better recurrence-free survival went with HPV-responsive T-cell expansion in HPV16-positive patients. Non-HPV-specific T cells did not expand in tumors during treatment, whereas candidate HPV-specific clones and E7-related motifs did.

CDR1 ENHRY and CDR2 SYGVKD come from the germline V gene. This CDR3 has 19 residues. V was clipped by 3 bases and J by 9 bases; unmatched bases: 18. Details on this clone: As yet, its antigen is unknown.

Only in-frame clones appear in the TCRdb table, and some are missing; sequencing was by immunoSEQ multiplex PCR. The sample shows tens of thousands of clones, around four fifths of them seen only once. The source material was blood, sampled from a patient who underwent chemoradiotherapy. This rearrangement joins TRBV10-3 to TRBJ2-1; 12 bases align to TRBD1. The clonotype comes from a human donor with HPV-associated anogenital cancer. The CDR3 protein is CAISETGQGALGLVGEQFF. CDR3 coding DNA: TGTGCCATCAGTGAAACGGGACAGGGGGCGCTCGGTTTAGTAGGTGAGCAGTTCTTC.